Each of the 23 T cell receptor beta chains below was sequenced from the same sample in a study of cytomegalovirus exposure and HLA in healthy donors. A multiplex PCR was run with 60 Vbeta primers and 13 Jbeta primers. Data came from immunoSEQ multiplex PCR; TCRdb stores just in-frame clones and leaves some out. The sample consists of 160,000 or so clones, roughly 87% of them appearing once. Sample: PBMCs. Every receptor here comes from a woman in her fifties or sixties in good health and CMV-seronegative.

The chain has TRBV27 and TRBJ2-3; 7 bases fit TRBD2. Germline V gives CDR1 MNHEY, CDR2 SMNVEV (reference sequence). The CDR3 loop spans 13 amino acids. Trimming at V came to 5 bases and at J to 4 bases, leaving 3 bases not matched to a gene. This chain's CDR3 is CASSGGSADTQYF. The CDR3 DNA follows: TGTGCCAGCAGTGGCGGGAGCGCAGATACGCAGTATTTT.

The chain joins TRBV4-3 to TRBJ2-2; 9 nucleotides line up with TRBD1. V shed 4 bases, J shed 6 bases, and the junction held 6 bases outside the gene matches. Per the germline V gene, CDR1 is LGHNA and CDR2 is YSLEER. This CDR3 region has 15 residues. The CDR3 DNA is TGCGCCAGCAGCCGCCGGGACAGGGTTTCCGGGGAGCTGTTTTTT. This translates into CASSRRDRVSGELFF.

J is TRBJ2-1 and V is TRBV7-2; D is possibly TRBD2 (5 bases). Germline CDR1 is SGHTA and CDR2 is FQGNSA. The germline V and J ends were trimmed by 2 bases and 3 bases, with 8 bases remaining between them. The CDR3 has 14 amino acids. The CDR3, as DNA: TGTGCCAGCAGCTTACGGGATTACTACAATGAGCAGTTCTTC. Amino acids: CASSLRDYYNEQFF. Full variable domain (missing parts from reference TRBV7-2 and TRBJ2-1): GAGVSQSPSNKVTEKGKDVELRCDPISGHTALYWYRQSLGQGLEFLIYFQGNSAPDKSGLPSDRFSAERTGGSVSTLTIQRTQQEDSAVYLCASSLRDYYNEQFFGPGTRLTVL.

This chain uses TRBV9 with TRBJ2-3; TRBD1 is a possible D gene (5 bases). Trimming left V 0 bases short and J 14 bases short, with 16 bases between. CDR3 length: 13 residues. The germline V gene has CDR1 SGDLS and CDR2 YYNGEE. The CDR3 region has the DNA TGTGCCAGCAGCGTAGCTCTAGGGGAATACGTGTATTTT. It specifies CASSVALGEYVYF.

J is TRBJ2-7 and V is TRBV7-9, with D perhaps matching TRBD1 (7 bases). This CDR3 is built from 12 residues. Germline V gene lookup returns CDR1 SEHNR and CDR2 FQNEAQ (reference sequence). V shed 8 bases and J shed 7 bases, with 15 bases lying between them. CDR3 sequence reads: CASGKAGGEQYF. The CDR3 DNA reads TGTGCCAGCGGCAAGGCAGGGGGGGAGCAGTACTTC. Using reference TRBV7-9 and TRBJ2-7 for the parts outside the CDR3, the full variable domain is DTGVSQNPRHKITKRGQNVTFRCDPISEHNRLYWYRQTLGQGPEFLTYFQNEAQLEKSRLLSDRFSAERPKGSFSTLEIQRTEQGDSAMYLCASGKAGGEQYFGPGTRLTVT.

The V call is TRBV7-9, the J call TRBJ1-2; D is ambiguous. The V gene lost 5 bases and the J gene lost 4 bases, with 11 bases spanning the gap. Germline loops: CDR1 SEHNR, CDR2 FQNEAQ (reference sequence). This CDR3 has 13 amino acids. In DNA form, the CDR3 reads TGTGCCAGCAGCCTTCCCGACACCTATGGCTACACCTTC. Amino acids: CASSLPDTYGYTF.

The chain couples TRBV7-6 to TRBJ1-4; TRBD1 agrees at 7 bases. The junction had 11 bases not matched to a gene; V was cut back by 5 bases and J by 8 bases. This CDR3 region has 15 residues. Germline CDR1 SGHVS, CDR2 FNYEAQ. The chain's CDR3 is CASSRPGQLGEKLFF. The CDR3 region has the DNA TGTGCCAGCAGCCGACCGGGACAGTTAGGAGAAAAACTGTTTTTT.

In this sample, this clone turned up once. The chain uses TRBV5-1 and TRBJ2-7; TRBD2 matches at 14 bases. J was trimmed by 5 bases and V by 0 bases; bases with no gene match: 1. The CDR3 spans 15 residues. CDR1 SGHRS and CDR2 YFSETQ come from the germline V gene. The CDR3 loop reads CASSLEGLAGDEQYF. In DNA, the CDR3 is TGCGCCAGCAGCTTGGAGGGACTAGCGGGAGACGAGCAGTACTTC.

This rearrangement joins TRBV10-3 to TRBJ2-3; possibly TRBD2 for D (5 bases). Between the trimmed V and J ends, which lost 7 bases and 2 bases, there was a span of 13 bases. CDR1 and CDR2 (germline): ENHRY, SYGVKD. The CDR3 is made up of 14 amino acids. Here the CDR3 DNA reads TGTGCCATCACCGGGCGGGCCTCCACAGATACGCAGTATTTT. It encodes CAITGRASTDTQYF.

This CDR3 reads CASSPGLAAYNEQFF. The CDR3 coding sequence is TGTGCCAGCAGCCCGGGACTAGCGGCCTACAATGAGCAGTTCTTC. This sequence joins TRBV7-9 and TRBJ2-1, with 11 bases matching TRBD2. With 5 bases clipped from V and 2 bases from J, the junction kept 2 bases outside the gene matches. CDR3 size: 15 residues. Germline-derived CDR1 and CDR2 are SEHNR and FQNEAQ (reference sequence).

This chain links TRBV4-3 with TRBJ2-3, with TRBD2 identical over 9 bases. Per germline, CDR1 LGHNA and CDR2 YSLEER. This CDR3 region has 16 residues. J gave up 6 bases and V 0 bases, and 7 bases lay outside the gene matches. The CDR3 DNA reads TGCGCCAGCAGCCAAGATCTTGCGGGGGGGTCTGATACGCAGTATTTT. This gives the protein CASSQDLAGGSDTQYF.

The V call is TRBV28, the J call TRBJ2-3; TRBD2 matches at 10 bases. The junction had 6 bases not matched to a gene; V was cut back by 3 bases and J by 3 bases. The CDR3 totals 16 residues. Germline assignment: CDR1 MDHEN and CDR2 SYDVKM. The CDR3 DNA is TGTGCCAGCAGTTTCAGAGAAGCGGGGGGGACAGATACGCAGTATTTT. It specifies CASSFREAGGTDTQYF.

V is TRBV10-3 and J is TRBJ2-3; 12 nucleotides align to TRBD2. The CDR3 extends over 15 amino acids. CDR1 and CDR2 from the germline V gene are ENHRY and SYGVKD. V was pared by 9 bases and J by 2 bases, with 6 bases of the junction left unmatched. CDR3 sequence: CAITTSGGDTDTQYF. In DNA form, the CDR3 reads TGTGCCATTACGACTAGCGGGGGAGACACAGATACGCAGTATTTT.

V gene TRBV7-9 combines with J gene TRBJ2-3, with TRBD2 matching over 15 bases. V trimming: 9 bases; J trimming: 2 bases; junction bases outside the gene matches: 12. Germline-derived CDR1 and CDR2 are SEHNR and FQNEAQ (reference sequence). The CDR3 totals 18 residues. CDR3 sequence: CARPPPGLAGGNTDTQYF. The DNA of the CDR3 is TGTGCCAGACCCCCTCCCGGACTAGCGGGGGGGAACACAGATACGCAGTATTTT. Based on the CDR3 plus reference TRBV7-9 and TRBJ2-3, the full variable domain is DTGVSQNPRHKITKRGQNVTFRCDPISEHNRLYWYRQTLGQGPEFLTYFQNEAQLEKSRLLSDRFSAERPKGSFSTLEIQRTEQGDSAMYLCARPPPGLAGGNTDTQYFGPGTRLTVL.

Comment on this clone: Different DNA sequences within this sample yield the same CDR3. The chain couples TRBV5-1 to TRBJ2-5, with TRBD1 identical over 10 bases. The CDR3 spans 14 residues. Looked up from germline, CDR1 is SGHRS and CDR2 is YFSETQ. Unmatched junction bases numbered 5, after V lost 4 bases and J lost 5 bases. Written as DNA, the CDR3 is TGCGCCAGCAGCCCCGGGACAGGGGAGGAGACCCAGTACTTC. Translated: CASSPGTGEETQYF.

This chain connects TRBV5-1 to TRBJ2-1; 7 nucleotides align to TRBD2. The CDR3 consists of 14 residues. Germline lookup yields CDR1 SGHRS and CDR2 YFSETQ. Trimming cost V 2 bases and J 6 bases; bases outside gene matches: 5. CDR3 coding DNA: TGCGCCAGCAGCTTAAGCCTAGCGGTCAATGAGCAGTTCTTC. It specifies CASSLSLAVNEQFF.

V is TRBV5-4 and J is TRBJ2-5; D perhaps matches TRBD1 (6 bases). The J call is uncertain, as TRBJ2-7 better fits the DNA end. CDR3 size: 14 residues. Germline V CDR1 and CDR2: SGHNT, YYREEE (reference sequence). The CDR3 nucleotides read TGTGCCAGCAGCTTCCAGGGGCTAGGCTACGAGCAGTACTTC. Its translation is CASSFQGLGYEQYF.

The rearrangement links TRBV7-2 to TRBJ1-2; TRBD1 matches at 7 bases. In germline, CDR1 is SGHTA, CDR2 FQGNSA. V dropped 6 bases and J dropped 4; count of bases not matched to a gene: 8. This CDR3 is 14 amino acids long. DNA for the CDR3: TGTGCCAGCAGGGGGATCCAGGGGGGCTATGGCTACACCTTC. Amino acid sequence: CASRGIQGGYGYTF.

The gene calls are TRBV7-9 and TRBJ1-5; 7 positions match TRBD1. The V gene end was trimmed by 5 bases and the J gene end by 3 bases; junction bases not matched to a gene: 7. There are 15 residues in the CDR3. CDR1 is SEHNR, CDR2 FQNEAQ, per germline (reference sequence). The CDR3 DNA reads TGTGCCAGCAGCCCCGGGACAGTCCTCAATCAGCCCCAGCATTTT. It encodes CASSPGTVLNQPQHF.

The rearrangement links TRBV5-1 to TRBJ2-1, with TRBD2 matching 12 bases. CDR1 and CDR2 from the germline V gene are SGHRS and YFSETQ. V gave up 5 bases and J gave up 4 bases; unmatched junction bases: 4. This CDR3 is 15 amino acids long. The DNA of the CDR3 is TGCGCCAGCAGTTGGACTAGCGGGAATTACAATGAGCAGTTCTTC. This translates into CASSWTSGNYNEQFF. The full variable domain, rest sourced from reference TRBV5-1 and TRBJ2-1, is KAGVTQTPRYLIKTRGQQVTLSCSPISGHRSVSWYQQTPGQGLQFLFEYFSETQRNKGNFPGRFSGRQFSNSRSEMNVSTLELGDSALYLCASSWTSGNYNEQFFGPGTRLTVL.

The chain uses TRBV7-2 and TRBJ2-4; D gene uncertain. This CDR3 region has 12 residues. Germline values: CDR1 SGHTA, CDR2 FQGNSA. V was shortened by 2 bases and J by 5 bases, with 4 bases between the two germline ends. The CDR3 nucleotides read TGTGCCAGCAGCTTATATGAAAACATTCAGTACTTC. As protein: CASSLYENIQYF.

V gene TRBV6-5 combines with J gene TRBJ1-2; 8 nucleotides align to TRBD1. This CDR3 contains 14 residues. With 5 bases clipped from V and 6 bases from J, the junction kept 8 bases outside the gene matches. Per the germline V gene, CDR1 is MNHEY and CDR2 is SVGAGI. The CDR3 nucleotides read TGTGCCAGCAGTCCCACAGGGGGTGGGAATGGCTACACCTTC. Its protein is CASSPTGGGNGYTF.

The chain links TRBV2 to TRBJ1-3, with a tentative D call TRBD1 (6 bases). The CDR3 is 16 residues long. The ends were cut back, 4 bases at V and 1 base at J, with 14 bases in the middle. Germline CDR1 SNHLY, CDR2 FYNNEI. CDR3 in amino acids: CASSGRQELSGNTIYF. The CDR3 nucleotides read TGTGCCAGCAGTGGAAGACAGGAGTTATCTGGAAACACCATATATTTT.